This record concerns one T cell receptor (beta chain) sequence. Its target is not known. Peripheral blood genomic DNA, not sorted cells or RNA, was the template. This record comes from a study of T cell repertoires in aging, cancer and after chemotherapy. Study-level background: Healthy donor repertoires were recorded over several months to years and showed clear clonal overlap. The full dataset contained several million TCR reads. Notes on the study in general: Untreated cancer patients had significantly lower blood TCR diversity than age-matched healthy donors. The repertoire data cannot show anything about immunological memory following chemotherapy.

TRB rearrangements spanning V, D and J were amplified using mixed TRB-A/B primers. Using its own MiXCR run on the multiplex PCR reads, TCRdb lists one record per CDR3 protein. The sample holds several thousand distinct CDR3 sequences, less than 25% seen once. The germline CDR1 and CDR2 sequences are SEHNR and FQNEAQ (reference sequence). Trimming cost V 5 bases and J 5 bases; bases outside gene matches: 11. The length of the CDR3 is 15 residues. The clonotype was recovered from a human donor in good health. Sequenced: blood. This chain joins TRBV7-9 and TRBJ2-7; TRBD1 matches 8 bases. CDR3 loop: CASSPKGQALHEQYF. As DNA, the CDR3 is TGTGCCAGCAGCCCGAAGGGACAGGCCCTCCACGAGCAGTACTTC.